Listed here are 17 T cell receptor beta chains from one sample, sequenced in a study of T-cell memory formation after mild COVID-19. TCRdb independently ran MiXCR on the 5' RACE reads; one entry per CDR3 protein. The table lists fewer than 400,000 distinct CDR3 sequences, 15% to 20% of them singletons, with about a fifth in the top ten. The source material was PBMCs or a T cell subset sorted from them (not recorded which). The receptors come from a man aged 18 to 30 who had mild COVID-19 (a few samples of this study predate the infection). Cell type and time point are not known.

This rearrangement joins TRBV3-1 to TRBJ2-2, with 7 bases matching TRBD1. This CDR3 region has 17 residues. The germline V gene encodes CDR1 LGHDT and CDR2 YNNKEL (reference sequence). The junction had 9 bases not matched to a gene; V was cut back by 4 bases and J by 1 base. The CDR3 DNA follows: TGTGCCAGCAGCCGAGACCGACAGGGAGTGAACACCGGGGAGCTGTTTTTT. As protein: CASSRDRQGVNTGELFF.

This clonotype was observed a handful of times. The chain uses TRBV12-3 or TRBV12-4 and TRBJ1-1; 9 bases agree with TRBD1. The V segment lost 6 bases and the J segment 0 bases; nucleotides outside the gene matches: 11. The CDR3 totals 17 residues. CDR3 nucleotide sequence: TGTGCCAGCAGCCCCCTCCGACAGGGGGGCATGAACACTGAAGCTTTCTTT. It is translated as CASSPLRQGGMNTEAFF.

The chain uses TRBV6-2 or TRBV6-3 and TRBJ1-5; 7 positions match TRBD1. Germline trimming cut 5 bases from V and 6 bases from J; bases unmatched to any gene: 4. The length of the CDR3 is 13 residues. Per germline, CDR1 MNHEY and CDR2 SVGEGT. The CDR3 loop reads CASSGQESQPQHF. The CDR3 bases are TGTGCCAGCAGTGGACAGGAATCTCAGCCCCAGCATTTT.

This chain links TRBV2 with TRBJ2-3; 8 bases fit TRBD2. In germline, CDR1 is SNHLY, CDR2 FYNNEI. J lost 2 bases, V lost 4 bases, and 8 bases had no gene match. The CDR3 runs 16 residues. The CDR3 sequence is CASSARGLEFTDTQYF. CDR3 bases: TGTGCCAGCAGTGCCCGGGGACTAGAGTTCACAGATACGCAGTATTTT.

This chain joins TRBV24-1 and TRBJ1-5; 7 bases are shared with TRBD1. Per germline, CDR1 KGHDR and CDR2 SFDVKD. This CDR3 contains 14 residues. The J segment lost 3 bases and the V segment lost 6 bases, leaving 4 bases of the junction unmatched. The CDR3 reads CATSQTGFNQPQHF. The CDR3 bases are TGTGCCACCAGTCAGACAGGGTTCAATCAGCCCCAGCATTTT.

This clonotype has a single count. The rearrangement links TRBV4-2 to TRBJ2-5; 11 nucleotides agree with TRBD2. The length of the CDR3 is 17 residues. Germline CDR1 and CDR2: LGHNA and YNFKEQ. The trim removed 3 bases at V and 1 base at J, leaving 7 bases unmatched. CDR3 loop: CASSQYLAGGIQETQYF. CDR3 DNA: TGTGCCAGCAGCCAGTATCTAGCGGGGGGAATCCAAGAGACCCAGTACTTC.

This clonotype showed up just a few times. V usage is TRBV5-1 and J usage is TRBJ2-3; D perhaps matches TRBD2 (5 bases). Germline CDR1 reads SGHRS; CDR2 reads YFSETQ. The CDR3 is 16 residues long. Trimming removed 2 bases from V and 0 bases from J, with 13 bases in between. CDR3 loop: CASSFLLESSTDTQYF. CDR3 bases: TGCGCCAGCAGCTTCCTACTAGAATCTAGCACAGATACGCAGTATTTT.

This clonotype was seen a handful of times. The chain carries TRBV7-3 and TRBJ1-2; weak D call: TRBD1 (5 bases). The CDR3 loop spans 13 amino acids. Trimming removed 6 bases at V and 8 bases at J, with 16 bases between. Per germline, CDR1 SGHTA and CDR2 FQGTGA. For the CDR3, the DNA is TGTGCCAGCAGACCGGGACCGAGCACCGGCTACACCTTC. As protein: CASRPGPSTGYTF.

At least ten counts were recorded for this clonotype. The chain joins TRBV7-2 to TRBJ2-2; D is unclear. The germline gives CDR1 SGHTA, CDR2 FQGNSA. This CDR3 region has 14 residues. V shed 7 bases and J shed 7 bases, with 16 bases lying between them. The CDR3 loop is CASTLSPQSGELFF. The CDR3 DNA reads TGTGCCAGCACCCTCAGCCCCCAGAGCGGGGAGCTGTTTTTT.

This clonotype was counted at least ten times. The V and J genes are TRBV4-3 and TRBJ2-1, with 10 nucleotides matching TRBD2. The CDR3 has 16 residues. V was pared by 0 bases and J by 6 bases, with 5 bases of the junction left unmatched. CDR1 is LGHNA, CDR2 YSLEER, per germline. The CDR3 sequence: CASSQELAGEGNEQFF. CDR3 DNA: TGCGCCAGCAGCCAAGAGCTAGCGGGGGAAGGCAATGAGCAGTTCTTC.

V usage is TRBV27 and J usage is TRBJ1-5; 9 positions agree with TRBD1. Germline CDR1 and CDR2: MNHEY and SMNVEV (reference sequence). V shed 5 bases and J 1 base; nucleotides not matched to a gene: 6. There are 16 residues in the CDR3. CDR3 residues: CASSQGTGRSNQPQHF. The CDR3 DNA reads TGTGCCAGCAGTCAGGGGACAGGGAGGAGCAATCAGCCCCAGCATTTT.

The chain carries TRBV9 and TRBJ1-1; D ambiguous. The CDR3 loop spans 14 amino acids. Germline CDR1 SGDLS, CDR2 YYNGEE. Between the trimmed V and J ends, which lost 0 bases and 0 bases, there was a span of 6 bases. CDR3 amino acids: CASSVGNMNTEAFF. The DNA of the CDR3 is TGTGCCAGCAGCGTAGGGAACATGAACACTGAAGCTTTCTTT.

CDR3 amino acids: CASSLLAAGVNTGELFF. The DNA for the CDR3 is TGTGCCAGCAGCCTACTAGCAGCGGGGGTAAACACCGGGGAGCTGTTTTTT. The chain links TRBV7-3 to TRBJ2-2; 8 bases agree with TRBD2. This CDR3 is 17 amino acids long. The V and J ends lost 5 bases and 2 bases, in that order; junction bases with no gene match: 10. Looked up from germline, CDR1 is SGHTA and CDR2 is FQGTGA.

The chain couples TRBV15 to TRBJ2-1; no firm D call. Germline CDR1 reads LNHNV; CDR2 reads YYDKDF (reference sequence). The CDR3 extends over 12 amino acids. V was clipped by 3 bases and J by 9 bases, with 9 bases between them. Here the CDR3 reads CATSSRGGEQFF. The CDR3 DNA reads TGTGCCACCAGCAGCCGTGGCGGTGAGCAGTTCTTC.

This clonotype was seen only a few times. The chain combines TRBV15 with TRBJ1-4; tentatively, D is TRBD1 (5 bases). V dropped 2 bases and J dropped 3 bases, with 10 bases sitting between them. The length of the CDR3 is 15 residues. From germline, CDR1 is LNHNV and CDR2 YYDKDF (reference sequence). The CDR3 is CATSRIGGPNEKLFF. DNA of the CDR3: TGTGCCACCAGCAGAATCGGGGGACCTAATGAAAAACTGTTTTTT. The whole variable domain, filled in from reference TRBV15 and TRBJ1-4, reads DAMVIQNPRYQVTQFGKPVTLSCSQTLNHNVMYWYQQKSSQAPKLLFHYYDKDFNNEADTPDNFQSRRPNTSFCFLDIRSPGLGDTAMYLCATSRIGGPNEKLFFGSGTQLSVL.

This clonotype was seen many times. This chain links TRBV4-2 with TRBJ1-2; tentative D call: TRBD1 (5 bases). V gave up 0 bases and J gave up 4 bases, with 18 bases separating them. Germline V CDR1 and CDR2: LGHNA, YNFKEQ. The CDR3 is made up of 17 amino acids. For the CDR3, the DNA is TGTGCCAGCAGCCAAGAAGTAAGCGGGGCCCCTGGCTATGGCTACACCTTC. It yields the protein CASSQEVSGAPGYGYTF.

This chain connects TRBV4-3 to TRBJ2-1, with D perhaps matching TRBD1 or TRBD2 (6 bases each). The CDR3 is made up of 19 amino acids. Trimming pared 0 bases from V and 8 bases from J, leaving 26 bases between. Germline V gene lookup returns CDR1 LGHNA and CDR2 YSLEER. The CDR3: CASSQDGGQSGAERDEQFF. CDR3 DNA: TGCGCCAGCAGCCAAGATGGGGGGCAATCGGGGGCCGAAAGGGATGAGCAGTTCTTC.